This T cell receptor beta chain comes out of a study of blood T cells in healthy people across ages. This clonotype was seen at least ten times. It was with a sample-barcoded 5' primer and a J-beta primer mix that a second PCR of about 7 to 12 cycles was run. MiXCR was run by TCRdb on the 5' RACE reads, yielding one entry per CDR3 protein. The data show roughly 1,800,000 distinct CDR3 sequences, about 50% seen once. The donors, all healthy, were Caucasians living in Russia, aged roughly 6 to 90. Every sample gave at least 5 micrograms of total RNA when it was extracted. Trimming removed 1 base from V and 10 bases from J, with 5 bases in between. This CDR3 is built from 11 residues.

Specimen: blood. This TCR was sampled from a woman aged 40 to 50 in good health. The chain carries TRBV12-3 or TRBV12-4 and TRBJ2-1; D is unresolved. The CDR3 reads CASSLGEEQFF. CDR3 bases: TGTGCCAGCAGTTTAGGGGAAGAGCAGTTCTTC.